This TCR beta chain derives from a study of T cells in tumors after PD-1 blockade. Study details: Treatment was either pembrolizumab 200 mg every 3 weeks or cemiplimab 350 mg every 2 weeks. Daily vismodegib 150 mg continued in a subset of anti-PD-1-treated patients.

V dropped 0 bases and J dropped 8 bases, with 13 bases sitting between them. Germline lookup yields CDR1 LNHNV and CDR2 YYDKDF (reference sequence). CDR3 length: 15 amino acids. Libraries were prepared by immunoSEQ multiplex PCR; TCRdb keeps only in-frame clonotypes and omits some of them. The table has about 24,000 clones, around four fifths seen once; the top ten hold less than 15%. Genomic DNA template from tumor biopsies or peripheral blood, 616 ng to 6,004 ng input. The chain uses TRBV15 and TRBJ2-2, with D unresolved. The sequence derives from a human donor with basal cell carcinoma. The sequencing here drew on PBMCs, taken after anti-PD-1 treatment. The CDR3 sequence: CATSRDFSASGELFF. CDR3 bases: TGTGCCACCAGCAGAGATTTTTCGGCTAGTGGGGAGCTGTTTTTT. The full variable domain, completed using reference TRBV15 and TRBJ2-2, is DAMVIQNPRYQVTQFGKPVTLSCSQTLNHNVMYWYQQKSSQAPKLLFHYYDKDFNNEADTPDNFQSRRPNTSFCFLDIRSPGLGDTAMYLCATSRDFSASGELFFGEGSRLTVL.